One and the same sample provided the 8 T cell receptor beta chains below, sequenced in a study of blood T cell repertoires in COVID-19. This table comes from immunoSEQ multiplex PCR, and its TCRdb copy is limited to in-frame clones, with some not included. The profile shows 70,000 to 90,000 clones, 78% of them singletons. What was sequenced was peripheral blood. These receptor sequences come from a human donor in a cohort sampled during active COVID-19.

The genes are TRBV27 and TRBJ2-7; 9 bases match TRBD1. Germline CDR1 MNHEY, CDR2 SMNVEV (reference sequence). The CDR3 is 14 amino acids. Trimming took 5 bases from V and 5 from J; bases not matched to a gene: 7. For the CDR3, the DNA is TGTGCCAGCAGTAACCGGGACAGGGTTGACGAGCAGTACTTC. This translates into CASSNRDRVDEQYF.

The J gene is TRBJ1-2, the V gene TRBV7-9, with D unresolved. Trimming stripped 5 bases from V and 1 base from J, with 14 bases between. The CDR3 has 15 amino acids. Germline lookup yields CDR1 SEHNR and CDR2 FQNEAQ (reference sequence). CDR3 coding DNA: TGTGCCAGCAGCGAAGCCCGTATTATTAACTATGGCTACACCTTC. Protein sequence: CASSEARIINYGYTF.

The rearrangement joins TRBV4-2 to TRBJ2-7; the D gene is possibly TRBD2 (6 bases). Germline CDR1 reads LGHNA; CDR2 reads YNFKEQ. V was pared by 4 bases and J by 1 base, with 17 bases between. The CDR3 length is 16 residues. The CDR3 loop is CASSLGTGTDSYEQYF. In nucleotides, the CDR3 is TGTGCCAGCAGCCTGGGGACGGGGACTGATTCCTACGAGCAGTACTTC.

V usage is TRBV6-1 and J usage is TRBJ2-7; 10 nucleotides align to TRBD2. CDR3 size: 15 residues. Trimming at V came to 1 base and at J to 2 bases, leaving 2 bases not matched to a gene. The germline gives CDR1 MNHNS, CDR2 SASEGT. The CDR3 region has the DNA TGTGCCAGCAGTGAAGGAGCGGGAGGGCCCTACGAGCAGTACGTC. Its translation: CASSEGAGGPYEQYV.

V and J are TRBV15 and TRBJ2-6, with 8 bases matching TRBD1. There are 19 residues in the CDR3. CDR1 is LNHNV, CDR2 YYDKDF, per germline (reference sequence). The V gene end was trimmed by 1 base and the J gene end by 0 bases; junction bases not matched to a gene: 8. CDR3 DNA: TGTGCCACCAGCAGAGGCTGGGACAGGCCCGCCTCTGGGGCCAACGTCCTGACTTTC. This codes for CATSRGWDRPASGANVLTF.

The V call is TRBV3-1 (or the pseudogene TRBV3-2), the J call TRBJ1-1; unclear D gene. Per the germline V gene, CDR1 is LGHDT and CDR2 is YNNKEL (reference sequence). The length of the CDR3 is 14 residues. The V end was cut by 4 bases, the J end by 5 bases, with 14 bases between. The CDR3 reads CASSPWAGGTEAFF. The CDR3 coding sequence is TGTGCCAGCAGCCCTTGGGCGGGAGGGACTGAAGCTTTCTTT.

The rearrangement joins TRBV5-4 to TRBJ2-3; the D gene is possibly TRBD1 (6 bases). Trimming took off 0 bases at V and 2 bases at J, with 10 bases between the two ends. The CDR3 spans 15 residues. The germline gives CDR1 SGHNT, CDR2 YYREEE (reference sequence). DNA for the CDR3: TGTGCCAGCAGCTTGGTTCAGGGGCCCACAGATACGCAGTATTTT. This sequence encodes CASSLVQGPTDTQYF. Filled out from reference TRBV5-4 and TRBJ2-3, the complete variable domain reads ETGVTQSPTHLIKTRGQQVTLRCSSQSGHNTVSWYQQALGQGPQFIFQYYREEENGRGNFPPRFSGLQFPNYSSELNVNALELDDSALYLCASSLVQGPTDTQYFGPGTRLTVL.

The chain recombines TRBV7-8 with TRBJ2-7, with unresolved D. The CDR3 spans 15 residues. Germline V gives CDR1 SGHVS, CDR2 FQNEAQ. V lost 5 bases and J 0 bases, leaving 14 bases between the germline ends. The CDR3 DNA sequence: TGTGCCAGCAGCCTGGCCCCGGGTTACTCCTACGAGCAGTACTTC. Translating it yields CASSLAPGYSYEQYF. Full variable domain (rest looked up from reference TRBV7-8 and TRBJ2-7): GAGVSQSPRYKVAKRGQDVALRCDPISGHVSLFWYQQALGQGPEFLTYFQNEAQLDKSGLPSDRFFAERPEGSVSTLKIQRTQQEDSAVYLCASSLAPGYSYEQYFGPGTRLTVT.